This T cell receptor beta chain was profiled in a study of blood T cell repertoires in COVID-19. Across the whole study: Researchers got acute and convalescent COVID-19 samples from the United States, Italy and Spain.

There are a few counts of this clone. The method was immunoSEQ multiplex PCR; TCRdb's version includes in-frame clones alone and lacks a portion of them. The sample records about 66,000 clones, around nine tenths being singletons. CDR1 is SGHAT, CDR2 FQNNGV, per germline. CDR3 size: 12 residues. V gave up 1 base and J gave up 19 bases, with 14 bases separating them. This TCR came from a man in his fifties or sixties with acute or convalescent COVID-19. Sequencing was done on a sample of peripheral blood. The rearrangement links TRBV11-2 to TRBJ1-6; D is possibly TRBD1 (6 bases). CDR3 sequence reads: CASSLVQGVLHF. CDR3 coding DNA: TGTGCCAGCAGCTTAGTACAGGGAGTCCTTCACTTT.